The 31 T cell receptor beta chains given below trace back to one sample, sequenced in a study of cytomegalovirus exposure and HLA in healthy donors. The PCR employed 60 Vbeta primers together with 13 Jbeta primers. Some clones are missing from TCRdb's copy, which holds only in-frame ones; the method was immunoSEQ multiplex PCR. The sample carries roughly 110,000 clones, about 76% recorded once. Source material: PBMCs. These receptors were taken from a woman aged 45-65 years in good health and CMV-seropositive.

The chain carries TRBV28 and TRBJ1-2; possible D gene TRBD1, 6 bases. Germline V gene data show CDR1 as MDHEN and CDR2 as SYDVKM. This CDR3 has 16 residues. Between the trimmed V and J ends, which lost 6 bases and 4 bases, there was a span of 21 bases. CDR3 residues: CASSPGWTETTYGYTF. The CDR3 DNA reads TGTGCCAGCAGCCCTGGGTGGACAGAGACAACCTATGGCTACACCTTC.

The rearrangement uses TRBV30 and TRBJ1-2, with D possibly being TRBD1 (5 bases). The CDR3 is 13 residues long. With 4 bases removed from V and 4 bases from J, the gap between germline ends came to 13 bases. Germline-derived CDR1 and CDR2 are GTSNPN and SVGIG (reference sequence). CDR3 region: CAWTLDKAYGYTF. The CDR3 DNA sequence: TGTGCCTGGACCTTGGACAAAGCCTATGGCTACACCTTC.

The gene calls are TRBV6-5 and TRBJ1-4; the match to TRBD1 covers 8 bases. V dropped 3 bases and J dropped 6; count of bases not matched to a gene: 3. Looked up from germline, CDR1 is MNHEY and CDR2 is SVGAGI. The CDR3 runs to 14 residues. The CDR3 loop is CASSYGQGDEKLFF. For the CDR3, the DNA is TGTGCCAGCAGTTATGGACAGGGAGATGAAAAACTGTTTTTT.

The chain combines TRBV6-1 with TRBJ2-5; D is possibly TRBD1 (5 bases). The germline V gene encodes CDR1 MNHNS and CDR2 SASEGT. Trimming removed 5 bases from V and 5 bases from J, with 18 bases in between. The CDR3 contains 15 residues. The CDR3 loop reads CASSFIGAGWETQYF. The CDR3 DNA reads TGTGCCAGCAGTTTCATAGGGGCAGGTTGGGAGACCCAGTACTTC.

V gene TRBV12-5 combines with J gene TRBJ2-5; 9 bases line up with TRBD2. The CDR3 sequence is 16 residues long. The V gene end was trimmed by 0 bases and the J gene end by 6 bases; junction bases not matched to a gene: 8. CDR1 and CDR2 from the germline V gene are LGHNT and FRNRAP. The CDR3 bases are TGTGCTAGTGGTTTGGTACTAGCGGGCGTTGAGCAGACCCAGTACTTC. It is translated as CASGLVLAGVEQTQYF.

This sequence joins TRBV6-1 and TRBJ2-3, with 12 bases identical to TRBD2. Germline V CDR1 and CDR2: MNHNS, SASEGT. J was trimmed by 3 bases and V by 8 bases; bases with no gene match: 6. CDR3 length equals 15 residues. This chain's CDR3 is CASPASGGVTDTQYF. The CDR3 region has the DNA TGTGCCAGCCCGGCTAGCGGGGGGGTAACAGATACGCAGTATTTT.

The CDR3 DNA sequence: TGTGCCAGCAGTGTTCGGGACAGCATGGACTATGGCTACACCTTC. The encoded protein is CASSVRDSMDYGYTF. The gene calls are TRBV9 and TRBJ1-2, with 7 nucleotides matching TRBD1. The trim removed 5 bases at V and 3 bases at J, leaving 10 bases unmatched. Germline V gene sequence: CDR1 SGDLS, CDR2 YYNGEE. This CDR3 has 15 amino acids.

As DNA, the CDR3 is TGTGCCAGCAGCCGTAACAAAGGGAGTTACGAGCAGTACTTC. It yields the protein CASSRNKGSYEQYF. The chain recombines TRBV7-2 with TRBJ2-7, with D possibly matching TRBD2 (5 bases). Germline V gene sequence: CDR1 SGHTA, CDR2 FQGNSA. V shed 5 bases and J shed 4 bases, with 15 bases lying between them. The CDR3 consists of 14 residues.

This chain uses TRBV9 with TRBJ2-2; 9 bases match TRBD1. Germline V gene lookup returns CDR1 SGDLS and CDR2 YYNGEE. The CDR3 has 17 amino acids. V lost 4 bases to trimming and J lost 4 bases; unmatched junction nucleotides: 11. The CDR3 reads CASSRPGQGSVTGELFF. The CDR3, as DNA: TGTGCCAGCAGCAGGCCGGGACAGGGTTCTGTCACCGGGGAGCTGTTTTTT.

The CDR3 protein is CASRTFYEQYF. Written as DNA, the CDR3 is TGTGCCAGCCGGACATTTTACGAGCAGTACTTC. V and J are TRBV6-5 and TRBJ2-7, with D possibly being TRBD1 (5 bases). Looked up from germline, CDR1 is MNHEY and CDR2 is SVGAGI. CDR3 length: 11 amino acids. V was clipped by 8 bases and J by 4 bases, with 9 bases between them.

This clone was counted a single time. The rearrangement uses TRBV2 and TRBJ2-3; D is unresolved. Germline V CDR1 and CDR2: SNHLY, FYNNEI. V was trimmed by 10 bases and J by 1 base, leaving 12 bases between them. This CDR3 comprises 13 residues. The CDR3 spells CATNGQGTDTQYF. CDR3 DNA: TGTGCCACCAATGGGCAGGGCACAGATACGCAGTATTTT. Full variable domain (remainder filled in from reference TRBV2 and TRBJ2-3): EPEVTQTPSHQVTQMGQEVILRCVPISNHLYFYWYRQILGQKVEFLVSFYNNEISEKSEIFDDQFSVERPDGSNFTLKIRSTKLEDSAMYFCATNGQGTDTQYFGPGTRLTVL.

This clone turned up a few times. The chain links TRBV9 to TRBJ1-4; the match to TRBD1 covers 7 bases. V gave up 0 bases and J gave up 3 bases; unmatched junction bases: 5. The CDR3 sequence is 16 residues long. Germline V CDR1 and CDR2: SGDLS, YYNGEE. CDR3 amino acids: CASSVAAGTANEKLFF. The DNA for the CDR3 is TGTGCCAGCAGCGTAGCGGCCGGGACAGCTAATGAAAAACTGTTTTTT.

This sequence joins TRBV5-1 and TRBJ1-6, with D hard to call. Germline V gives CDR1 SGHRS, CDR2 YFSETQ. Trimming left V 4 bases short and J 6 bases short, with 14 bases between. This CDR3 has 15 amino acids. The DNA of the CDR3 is TGCGCCAGCAGCCCAGACCTTGGAGGTAATTCACCCCTCCACTTT. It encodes CASSPDLGGNSPLHF.

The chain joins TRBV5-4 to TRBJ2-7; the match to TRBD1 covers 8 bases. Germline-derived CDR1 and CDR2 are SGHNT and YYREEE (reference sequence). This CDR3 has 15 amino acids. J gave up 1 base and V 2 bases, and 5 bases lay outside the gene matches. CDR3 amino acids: CASSFDRGPSYEQYF. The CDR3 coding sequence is TGTGCCAGCAGCTTCGACAGGGGTCCTTCCTACGAGCAGTACTTC.

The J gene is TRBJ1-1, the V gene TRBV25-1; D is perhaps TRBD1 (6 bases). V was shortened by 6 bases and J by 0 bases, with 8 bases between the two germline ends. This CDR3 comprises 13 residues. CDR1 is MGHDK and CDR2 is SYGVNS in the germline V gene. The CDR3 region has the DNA TGTGCCAGCAGAGACAGGATGAACACTGAAGCTTTCTTT. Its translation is CASRDRMNTEAFF.

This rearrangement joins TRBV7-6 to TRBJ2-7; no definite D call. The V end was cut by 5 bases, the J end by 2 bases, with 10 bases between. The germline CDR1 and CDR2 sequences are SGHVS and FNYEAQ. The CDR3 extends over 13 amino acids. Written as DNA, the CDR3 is TGTGCCAGCAGCCGCGACACAGCCTACGAGCAGTACTTC. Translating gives CASSRDTAYEQYF.

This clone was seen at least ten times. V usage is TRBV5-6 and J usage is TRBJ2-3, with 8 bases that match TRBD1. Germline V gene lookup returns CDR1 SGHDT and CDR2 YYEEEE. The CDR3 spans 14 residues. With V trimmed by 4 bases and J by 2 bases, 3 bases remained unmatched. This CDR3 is CASSQGADTDTQYF. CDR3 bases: TGTGCCAGCAGCCAGGGGGCCGACACAGATACGCAGTATTTT.

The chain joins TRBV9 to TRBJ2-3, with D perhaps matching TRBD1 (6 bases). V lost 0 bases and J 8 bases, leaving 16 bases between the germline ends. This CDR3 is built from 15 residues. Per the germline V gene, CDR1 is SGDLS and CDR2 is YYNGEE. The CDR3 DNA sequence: TGTGCCAGCAGCGTAGGGGACACGGTGGAAGTTACGCAGTATTTT. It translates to CASSVGDTVEVTQYF.

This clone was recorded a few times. DNA for the CDR3: TGCGCCAGCAGCCCAACAGGGGGTACCGGGGAGCTGTTTTTT. Protein sequence: CASSPTGGTGELFF. The chain couples TRBV4-3 to TRBJ2-2; 8 bases fit TRBD1. This CDR3 has 14 residues. The germline V gene has CDR1 LGHNA and CDR2 YSLEER. V dropped 4 bases and J dropped 5; count of bases not matched to a gene: 3.

The CDR3 is CASKSGGDLEAFF. CDR3 DNA sequence: TGTGCCAGCAAGTCCGGGGGGGATCTTGAAGCTTTCTTT. The rearrangement joins TRBV2 to TRBJ1-1, with a possible D match to TRBD1 (5 bases). The CDR3 length is 13 residues. CDR1 is SNHLY and CDR2 is FYNNEI in the germline V gene. The ends were cut back, 7 bases at V and 7 bases at J, with 16 bases in the middle.

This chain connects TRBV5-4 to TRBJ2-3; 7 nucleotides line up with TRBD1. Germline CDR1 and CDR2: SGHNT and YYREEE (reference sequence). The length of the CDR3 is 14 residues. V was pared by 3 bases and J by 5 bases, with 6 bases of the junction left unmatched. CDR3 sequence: CASSSRQGEDTQYF. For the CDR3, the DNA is TGTGCCAGCAGCTCGCGACAGGGAGAAGATACGCAGTATTTT.

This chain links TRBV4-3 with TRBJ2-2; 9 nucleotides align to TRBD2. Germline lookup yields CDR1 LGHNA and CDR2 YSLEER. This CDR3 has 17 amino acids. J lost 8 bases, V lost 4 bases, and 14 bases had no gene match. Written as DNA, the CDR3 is TGCGCCAGCAGCCCCCTTCGGGCTAGCGGGGCTCAGGGGGAGCTGTTTTTT. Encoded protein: CASSPLRASGAQGELFF.

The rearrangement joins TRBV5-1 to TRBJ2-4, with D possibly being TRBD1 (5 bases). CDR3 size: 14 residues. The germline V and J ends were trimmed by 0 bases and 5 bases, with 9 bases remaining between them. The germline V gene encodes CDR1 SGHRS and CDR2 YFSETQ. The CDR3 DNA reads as TGCGCCAGCAGCTTGGGACAGCCAGAAAACATTCAGTACTTC. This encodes CASSLGQPENIQYF.

CDR3 region: CASSYSVNTDTQYF. CDR3 coding DNA: TGTGCCAGCAGTTACAGCGTGAACACAGATACGCAGTATTTT. The chain is built from TRBV6-5 and TRBJ2-3; D call uncertain. CDR1 is MNHEY and CDR2 is SVGAGI in the germline V gene. This CDR3 contains 14 residues. V was clipped by 2 bases and J by 2 bases, with 8 bases between them.

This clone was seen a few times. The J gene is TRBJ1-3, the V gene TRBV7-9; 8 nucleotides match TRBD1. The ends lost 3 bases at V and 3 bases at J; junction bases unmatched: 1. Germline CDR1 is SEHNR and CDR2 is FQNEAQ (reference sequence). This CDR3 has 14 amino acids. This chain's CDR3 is CASSFRGLGNTIYF. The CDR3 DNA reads TGTGCCAGCAGCTTCAGGGGGCTTGGAAACACCATATATTTT.

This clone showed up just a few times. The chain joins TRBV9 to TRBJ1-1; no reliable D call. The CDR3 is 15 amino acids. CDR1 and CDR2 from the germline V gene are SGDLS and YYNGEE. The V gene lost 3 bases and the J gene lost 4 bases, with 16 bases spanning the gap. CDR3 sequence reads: CASSGRPELGTEAFF. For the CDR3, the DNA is TGTGCCAGCAGCGGAAGACCGGAGCTGGGCACTGAAGCTTTCTTT.

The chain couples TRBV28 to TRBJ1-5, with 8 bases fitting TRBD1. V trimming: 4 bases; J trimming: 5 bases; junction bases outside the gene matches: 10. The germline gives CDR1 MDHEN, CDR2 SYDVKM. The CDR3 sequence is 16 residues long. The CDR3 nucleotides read TGTGCCAGCAGTTCCCGGACAGGGCTCATTCATCAGCCCCAGCATTTT. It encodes CASSSRTGLIHQPQHF. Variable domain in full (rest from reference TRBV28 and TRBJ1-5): DVKVTQSSRYLVKRTGEKVFLECVQDMDHENMFWYRQDPGLGLRLIYFSYDVKMKEKGDIPEGYSVSREKKERFSLILESASTNQTSMYLCASSSRTGLIHQPQHFGDGTRLSIL.

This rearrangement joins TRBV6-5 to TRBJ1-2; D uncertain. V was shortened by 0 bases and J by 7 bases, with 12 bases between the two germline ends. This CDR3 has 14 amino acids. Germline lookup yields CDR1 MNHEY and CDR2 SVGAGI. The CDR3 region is CASSYSEGMGGYTF. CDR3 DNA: TGTGCCAGCAGTTACTCAGAGGGAATGGGTGGCTACACCTTC.

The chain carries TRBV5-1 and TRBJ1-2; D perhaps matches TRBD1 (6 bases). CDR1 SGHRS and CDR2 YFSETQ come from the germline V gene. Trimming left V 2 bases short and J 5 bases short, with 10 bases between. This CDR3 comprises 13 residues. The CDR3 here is CASSFGQGYGYTF. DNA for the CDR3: TGCGCCAGCAGCTTCGGTCAGGGGTATGGCTACACCTTC.

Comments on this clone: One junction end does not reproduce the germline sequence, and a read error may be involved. The CDR3 nucleotides are TGTGCCAGCAGTTTAGCCGCCTCCGGGACAGGGGGTAGCTATCAGCCCCAGCATTTT. It codes for CASSLAASGTGGSYQPQHF. J is TRBJ1-5 and V is TRBV28; 11 nucleotides agree with TRBD1. In germline, CDR1 is MDHEN, CDR2 SYDVKM. The CDR3 sequence is 19 residues long.

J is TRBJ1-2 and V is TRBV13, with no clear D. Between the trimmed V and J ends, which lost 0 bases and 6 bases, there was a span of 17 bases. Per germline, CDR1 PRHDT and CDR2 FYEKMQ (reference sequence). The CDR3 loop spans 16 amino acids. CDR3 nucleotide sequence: TGTGCCAGCAGCTTAGGCCTCGAGGGAGGAAACGATGGCTACACCTTC. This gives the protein CASSLGLEGGNDGYTF.